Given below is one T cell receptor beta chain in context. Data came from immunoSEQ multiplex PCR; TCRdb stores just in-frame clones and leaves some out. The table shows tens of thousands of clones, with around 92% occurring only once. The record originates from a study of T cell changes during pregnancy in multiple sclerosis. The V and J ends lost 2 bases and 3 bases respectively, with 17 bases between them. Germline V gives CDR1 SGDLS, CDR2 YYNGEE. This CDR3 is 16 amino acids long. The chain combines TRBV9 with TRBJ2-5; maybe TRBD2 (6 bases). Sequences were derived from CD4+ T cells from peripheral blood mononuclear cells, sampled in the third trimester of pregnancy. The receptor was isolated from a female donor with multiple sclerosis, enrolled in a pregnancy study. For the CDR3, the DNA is TGTGCCAGCAGCGTGGGTTTGGCGGGGACTGAAGAGACCCAGTACTTC. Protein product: CASSVGLAGTEETQYF.